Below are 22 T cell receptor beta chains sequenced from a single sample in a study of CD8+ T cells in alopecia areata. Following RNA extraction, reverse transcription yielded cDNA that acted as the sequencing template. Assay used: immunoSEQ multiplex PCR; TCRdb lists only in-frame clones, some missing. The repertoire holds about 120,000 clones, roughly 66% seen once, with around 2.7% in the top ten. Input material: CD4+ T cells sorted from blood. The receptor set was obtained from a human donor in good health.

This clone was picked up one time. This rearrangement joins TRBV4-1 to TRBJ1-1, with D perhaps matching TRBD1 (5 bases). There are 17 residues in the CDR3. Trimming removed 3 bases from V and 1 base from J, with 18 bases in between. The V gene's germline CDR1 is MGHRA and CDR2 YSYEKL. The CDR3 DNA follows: TGCGCCAGCAGCCACACAAAGGAACAGGCAGGGAACACTGAAGCTTTCTTT. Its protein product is CASSHTKEQAGNTEAFF.

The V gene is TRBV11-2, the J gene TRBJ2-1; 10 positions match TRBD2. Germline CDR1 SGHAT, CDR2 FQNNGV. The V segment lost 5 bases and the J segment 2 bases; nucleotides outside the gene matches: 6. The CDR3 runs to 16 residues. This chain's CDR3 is CASSPLGTSAYNEQFF. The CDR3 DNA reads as TGTGCCAGCAGCCCTCTCGGGACTAGCGCCTACAATGAGCAGTTCTTC.

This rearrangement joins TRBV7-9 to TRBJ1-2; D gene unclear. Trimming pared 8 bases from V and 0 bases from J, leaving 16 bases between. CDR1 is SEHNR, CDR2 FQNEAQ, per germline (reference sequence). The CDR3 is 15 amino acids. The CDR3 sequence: CASDGGGSSNYGYTF. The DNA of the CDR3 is TGTGCCAGCGATGGTGGAGGGTCCTCTAACTATGGCTACACCTTC.

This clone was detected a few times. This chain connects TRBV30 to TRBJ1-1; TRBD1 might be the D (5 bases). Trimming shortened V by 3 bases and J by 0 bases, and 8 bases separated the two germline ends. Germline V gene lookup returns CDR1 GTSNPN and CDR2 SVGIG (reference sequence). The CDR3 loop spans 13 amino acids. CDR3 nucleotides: TGTGCCTGGAGGGGGGTTCTGAACACTGAAGCTTTCTTT. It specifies CAWRGVLNTEAFF.

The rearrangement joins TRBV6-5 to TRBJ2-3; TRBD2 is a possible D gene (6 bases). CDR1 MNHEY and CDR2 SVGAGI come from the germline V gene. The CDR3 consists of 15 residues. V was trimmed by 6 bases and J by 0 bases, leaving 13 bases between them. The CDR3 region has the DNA TGTGCCAGCAGGAAACGGGGGTTGAGCACAGATACGCAGTATTTT. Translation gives CASRKRGLSTDTQYF.

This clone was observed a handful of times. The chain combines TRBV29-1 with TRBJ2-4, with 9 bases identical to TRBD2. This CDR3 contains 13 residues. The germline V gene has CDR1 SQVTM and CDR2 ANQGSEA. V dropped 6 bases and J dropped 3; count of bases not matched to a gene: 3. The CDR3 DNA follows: TGCAGCGTCGTTAGCGGGGGCAAAAACATTCAGTACTTC. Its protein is CSVVSGGKNIQYF.

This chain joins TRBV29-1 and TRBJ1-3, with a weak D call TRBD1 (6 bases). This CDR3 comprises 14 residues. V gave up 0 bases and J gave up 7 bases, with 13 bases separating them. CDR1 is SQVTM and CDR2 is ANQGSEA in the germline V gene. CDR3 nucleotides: TGCAGCGTTGAAGATCGAACAGGGATGAACACCATATATTTT. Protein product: CSVEDRTGMNTIYF.

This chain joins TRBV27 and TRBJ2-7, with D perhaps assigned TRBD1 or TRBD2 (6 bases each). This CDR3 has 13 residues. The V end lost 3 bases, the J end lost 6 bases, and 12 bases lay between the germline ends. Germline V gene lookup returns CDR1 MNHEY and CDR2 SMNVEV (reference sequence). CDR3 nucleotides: TGTGCCAGCAGTTTCTTAGGGGGGTCCGAGCAGTACTTC. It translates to CASSFLGGSEQYF.

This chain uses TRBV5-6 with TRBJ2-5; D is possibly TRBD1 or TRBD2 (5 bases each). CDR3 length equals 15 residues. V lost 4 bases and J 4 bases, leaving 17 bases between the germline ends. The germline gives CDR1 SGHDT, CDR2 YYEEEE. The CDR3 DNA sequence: TGTGCCAGCAGCCCAAACCGGGGCTGGGGAGAGACCCAGTACTTC. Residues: CASSPNRGWGETQYF.

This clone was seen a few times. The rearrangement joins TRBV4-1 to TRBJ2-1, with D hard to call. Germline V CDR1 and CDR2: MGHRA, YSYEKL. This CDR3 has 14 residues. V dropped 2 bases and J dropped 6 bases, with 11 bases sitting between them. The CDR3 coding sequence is TGCGCCAGCAGCCAACCCGACACCTTCAATGAGCAGTTCTTC. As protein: CASSQPDTFNEQFF.

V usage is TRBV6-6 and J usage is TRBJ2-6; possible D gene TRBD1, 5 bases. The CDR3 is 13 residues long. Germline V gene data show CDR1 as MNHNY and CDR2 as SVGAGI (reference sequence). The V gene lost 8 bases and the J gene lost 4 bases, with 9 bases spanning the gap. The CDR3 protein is CASGAEGANVLTF. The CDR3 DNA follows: TGTGCCAGCGGGGCAGAGGGGGCCAACGTCCTGACTTTC.

CDR3 bases: TGTGCCAGCAGTTCGAGACGTGGACGGGGGACCGGGGAGCTGTTTTTT. Translating it yields CASSSRRGRGTGELFF. V gene TRBV6-5 combines with J gene TRBJ2-2; maybe TRBD2 (6 bases). Germline V CDR1 and CDR2: MNHEY, SVGAGI. The CDR3 is made up of 16 amino acids. With 4 bases removed from V and 5 bases from J, the gap between germline ends came to 17 bases.

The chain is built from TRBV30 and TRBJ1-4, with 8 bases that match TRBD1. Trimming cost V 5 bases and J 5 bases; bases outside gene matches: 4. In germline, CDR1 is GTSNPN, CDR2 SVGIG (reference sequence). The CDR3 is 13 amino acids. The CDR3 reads CAWATGANEKLFF. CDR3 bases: TGTGCCTGGGCGACAGGGGCGAATGAAAAACTGTTTTTT.

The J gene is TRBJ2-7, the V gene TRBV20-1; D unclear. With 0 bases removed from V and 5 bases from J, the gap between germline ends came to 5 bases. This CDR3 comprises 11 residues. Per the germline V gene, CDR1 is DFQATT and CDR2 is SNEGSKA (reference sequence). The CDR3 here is CSARDGNEQYF. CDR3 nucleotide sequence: TGCAGTGCTAGAGATGGAAACGAGCAGTACTTC.

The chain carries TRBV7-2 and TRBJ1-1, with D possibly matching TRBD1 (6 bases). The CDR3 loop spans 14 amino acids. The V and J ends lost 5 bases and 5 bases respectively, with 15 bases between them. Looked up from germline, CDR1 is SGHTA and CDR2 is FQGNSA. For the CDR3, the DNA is TGTGCCAGCAGCCGACAGGCGGGGAATACTGAAGCTTTCTTT. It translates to CASSRQAGNTEAFF.

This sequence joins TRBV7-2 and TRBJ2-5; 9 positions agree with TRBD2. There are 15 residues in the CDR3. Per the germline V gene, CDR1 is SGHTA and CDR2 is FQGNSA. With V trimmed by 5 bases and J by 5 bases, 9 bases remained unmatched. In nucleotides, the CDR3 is TGTGCCAGCAGCCTCGCCGGGACTAGCAAGGAGACCCAGTACTTC. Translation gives CASSLAGTSKETQYF.

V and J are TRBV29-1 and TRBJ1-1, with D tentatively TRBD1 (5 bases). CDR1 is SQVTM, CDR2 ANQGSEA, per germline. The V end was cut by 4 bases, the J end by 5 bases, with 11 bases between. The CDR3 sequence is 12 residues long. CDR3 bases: TGCAGCGTTGGCGGAAAGGGGACTGAAGCTTTCTTT. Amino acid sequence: CSVGGKGTEAFF. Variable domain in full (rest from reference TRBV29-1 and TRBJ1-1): SAVISQKPSRDICQRGTSLTIQCQVDSQVTMMFWYRQQPGQSLTLIATANQGSEATYESGFVIDKFPISRPNLTFSTLTVSNMSPEDSSIYLCSVGGKGTEAFFGQGTRLTVV.

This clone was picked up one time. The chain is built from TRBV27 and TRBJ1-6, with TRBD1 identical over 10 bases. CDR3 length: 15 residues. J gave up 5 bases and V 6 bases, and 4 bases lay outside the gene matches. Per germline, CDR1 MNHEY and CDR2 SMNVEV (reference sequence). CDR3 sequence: CASSLGTGDNSPLHF. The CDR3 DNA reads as TGTGCCAGCAGCCTGGGGACAGGGGATAATTCACCCCTCCACTTT.

The CDR3 loop reads CASSPNSNQPQHF. The CDR3 DNA is TGTGCCAGCTCACCCAATAGCAATCAGCCCCAGCATTTT. The rearrangement links TRBV18 to TRBJ1-5, with unresolved D. Between the trimmed V and J ends, which lost 3 bases and 0 bases, there was a span of 3 bases. Germline CDR1 and CDR2: KGHSH and LQKENI. The CDR3 is 13 residues long.

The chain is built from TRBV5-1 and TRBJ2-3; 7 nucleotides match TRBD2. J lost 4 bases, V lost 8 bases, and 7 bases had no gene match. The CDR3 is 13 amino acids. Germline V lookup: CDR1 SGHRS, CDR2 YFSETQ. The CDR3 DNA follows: TGCGCCAGTAACCGGGGGGTCGCAGATACGCAGTATTTT. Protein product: CASNRGVADTQYF.

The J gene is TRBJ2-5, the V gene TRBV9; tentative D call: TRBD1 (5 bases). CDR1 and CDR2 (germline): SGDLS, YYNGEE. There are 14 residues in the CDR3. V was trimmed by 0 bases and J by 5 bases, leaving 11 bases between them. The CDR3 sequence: CASSVAPQGETQYF. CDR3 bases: TGTGCCAGCAGCGTAGCCCCGCAGGGCGAGACCCAGTACTTC. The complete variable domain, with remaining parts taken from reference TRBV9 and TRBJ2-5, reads DSGVTQTPKHLITATGQRVTLRCSPRSGDLSVYWYQQSLDQGLQFLIQYYNGEERAKGNILERFSAQQFPDLHSELNLSSLELGDSALYFCASSVAPQGETQYFGPGTRLLVL.

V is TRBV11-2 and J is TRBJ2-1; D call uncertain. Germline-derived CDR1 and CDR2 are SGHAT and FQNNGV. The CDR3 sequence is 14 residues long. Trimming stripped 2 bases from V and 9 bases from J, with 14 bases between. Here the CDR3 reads CASSLNILGSEQFF. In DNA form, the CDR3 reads TGTGCCAGCAGCTTAAATATCTTGGGGTCTGAGCAGTTCTTC.